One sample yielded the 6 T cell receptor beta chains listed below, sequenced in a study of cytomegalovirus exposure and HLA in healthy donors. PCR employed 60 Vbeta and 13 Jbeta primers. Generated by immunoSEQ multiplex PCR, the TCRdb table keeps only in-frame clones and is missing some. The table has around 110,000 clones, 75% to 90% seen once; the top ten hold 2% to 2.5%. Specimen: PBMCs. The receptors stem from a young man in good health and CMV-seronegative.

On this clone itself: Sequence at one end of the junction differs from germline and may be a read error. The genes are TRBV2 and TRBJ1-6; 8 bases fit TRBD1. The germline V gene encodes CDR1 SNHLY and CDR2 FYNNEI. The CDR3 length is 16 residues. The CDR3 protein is CASRPGQGRYSSPLHF. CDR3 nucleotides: TGTGCCAGCAGGCCCGGACAGGGACGATATAGTTCACCCCTCCACTTT.

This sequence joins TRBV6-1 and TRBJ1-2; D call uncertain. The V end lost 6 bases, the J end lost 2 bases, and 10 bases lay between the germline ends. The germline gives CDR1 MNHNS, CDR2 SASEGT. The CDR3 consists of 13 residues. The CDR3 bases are TGTGCCAGCAGGAAAACACAGAACTATGGCTACACCTTC. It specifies CASRKTQNYGYTF.

CDR3 bases: TGTGCCAGCAGTTTATATACTGGGACAGGGGGAGACAATGAGCAGTTCTTC. It encodes CASSLYTGTGGDNEQFF. The V gene is TRBV28, the J gene TRBJ2-1, with 11 bases that match TRBD1. Germline-derived CDR1 and CDR2 are MDHEN and SYDVKM. There are 17 residues in the CDR3. V lost 1 base, J lost 5 bases, and 7 bases stayed unmatched.

CDR3 loop: CASSPMRSGSSYGYTF. CDR3 DNA: TGCGCCAGCAGCCCGATGCGGTCCGGTAGTTCCTATGGCTACACCTTC. V is TRBV5-1 and J is TRBJ1-2; no definite D call. Germline assignment: CDR1 SGHRS and CDR2 YFSETQ. V lost 4 bases, J lost 4 bases, and 20 bases lay in between. The CDR3 runs to 16 residues.

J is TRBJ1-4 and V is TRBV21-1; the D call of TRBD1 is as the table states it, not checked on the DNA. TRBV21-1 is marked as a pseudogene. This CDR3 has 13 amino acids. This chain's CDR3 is CASSTLQGEKLFF. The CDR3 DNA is TGTGCCAGCAGCACTTTACAGGGGGAAAAACTGTTTTTT.

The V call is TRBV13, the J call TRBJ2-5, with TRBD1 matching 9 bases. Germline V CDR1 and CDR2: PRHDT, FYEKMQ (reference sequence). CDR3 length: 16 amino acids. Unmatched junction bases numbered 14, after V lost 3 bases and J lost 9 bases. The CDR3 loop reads CASSFQDRGHMEPQYF. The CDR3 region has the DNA TGTGCCAGCAGCTTTCAGGACAGGGGCCACATGGAGCCCCAGTACTTC.